This T cell receptor (beta chain) was sequenced for a study of T-cell memory formation after mild COVID-19. TCRdb re-derived calls from the 5' RACE reads in MiXCR, one entry per CDR3 protein. The sample lists roughly 500,000 distinct CDR3 sequences, over 20% occurring once. In its sample, this clonotype was seen a few times. Sequencing was carried out using PBMCs or a T cell subset sorted from them (not recorded which). The TCR sequence derives from an adult woman who had mild COVID-19 (a few samples of this study predate the infection). Cell type and time point are not known.

CDR3 amino acids: CASSFVMTSGRKYNEQFF. The CDR3 DNA reads as TGTGCCAGCAGCTTCGTTATGACTAGCGGGAGAAAATACAATGAGCAGTTCTTC. The V gene is TRBV11-3, the J gene TRBJ2-1; 12 nucleotides align to TRBD2. CDR3 length: 18 amino acids. Trimming at V came to 3 bases and at J to 4 bases, leaving 10 bases not matched to a gene. The germline gives CDR1 SGHNT, CDR2 YENEEA.